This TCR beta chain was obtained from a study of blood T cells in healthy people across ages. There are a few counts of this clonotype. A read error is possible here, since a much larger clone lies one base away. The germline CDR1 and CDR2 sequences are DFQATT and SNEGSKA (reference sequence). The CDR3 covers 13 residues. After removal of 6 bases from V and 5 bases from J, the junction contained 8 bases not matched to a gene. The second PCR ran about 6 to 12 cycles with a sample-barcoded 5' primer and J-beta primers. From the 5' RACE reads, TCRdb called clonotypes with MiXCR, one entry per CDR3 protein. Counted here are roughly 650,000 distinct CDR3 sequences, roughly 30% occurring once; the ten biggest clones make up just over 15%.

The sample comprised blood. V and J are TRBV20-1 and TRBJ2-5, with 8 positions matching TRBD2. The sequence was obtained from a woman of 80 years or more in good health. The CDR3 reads CSARGLVRETQYF. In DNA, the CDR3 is TGCAGTGCCAGGGGACTAGTAAGGGAGACCCAGTACTTC.